This T cell receptor (beta chain) was recorded in a study of metastatic and nonmetastatic thyroid tumors. Study-wide background: Repertoires from malignant and benign thyroid patients were compared across blood and tumor or nodule tissue. Findings and caveats of the study: Reportedly, malignant thyroid tumors had significantly higher TCR beta diversity than benign nodules, in blood and tumor.

This clone was seen only a few times. Its antigen remains unidentified. Original processing notes: A classifier of distant metastasis in papillary thyroid cancer was built from CDR3 differences (across clinicopathological groups). TCRdb re-analyzed the PCR reads using MiXCR. The V and J calls here are based on TCRdb, not the publication. The sample records roughly 4,100 clones, around 34% being singletons. No patient received treatment before thyroid surgery. CDR3 length: 16 amino acids. Germline CDR1 and CDR2: MRHNA and SNTAGT. V lost 0 bases and J 0 bases, leaving 6 bases between the germline ends. Sequencing was carried out using adjacent normal tissue. The receptor was derived from a female donor with papillary thyroid cancer or a benign thyroid nodule (not recorded which). Some clones in this sample may be carry-over from other donors' samples. The chain uses TRBV6-4 and TRBJ2-6, with TRBD2 as a possible D gene (5 bases). The CDR3 bases are TGTGCCAGCAGTGACTCCCGGGGCTCTGGGGCCAACGTCCTGACTTTC. Encoded protein: CASSDSRGSGANVLTF.